Shown below are 4 T cell receptor beta chains from a single sample sequenced in a study of T cells in Graves' hyperthyroidism and ophthalmopathy. Researchers took RNA transcripts and amplified the TCR beta CDR3 regions from them. HTBI primers were the set used in a first-round RT-PCR of the TCR CDR3. TCRdb used MiXCR to reprocess the multiplex PCR reads, holding one entry per CDR3 protein. The table has roughly 580,000 distinct CDR3 sequences, roughly 13% seen once. Sequenced input: blood. The origin of the receptors is a woman between 25 and 40 years old with Graves' hyperthyroidism that later progressed to Graves' ophthalmopathy.

The gene calls are TRBV25-1 and TRBJ2-1, with 9 bases aligning to TRBD1. J lost 1 base, V lost 6 bases, and 1 base had no gene match. Germline values: CDR1 MGHDK, CDR2 SYGVNS. The CDR3 totals 14 residues. The CDR3 loop reads CASRGQGSYNEQFF. The CDR3 region has the DNA TGTGCCAGCAGAGGACAGGGGTCCTACAATGAGCAGTTCTTC.

This clonotype came up a few times. The genes are TRBV19 and TRBJ1-1; 7 positions match TRBD1. After removal of 6 bases from V and 1 base from J, the junction contained 5 bases not matched to a gene. CDR1 LNHDA and CDR2 SQIVND come from the germline V gene (reference sequence). The CDR3 totals 14 residues. The CDR3 here is CASRVTGENTEAFF. In nucleotides, the CDR3 is TGTGCCAGTAGGGTCACAGGGGAGAACACTGAAGCTTTCTTT.

The table lists this clonotype with many counts. This chain links TRBV6-2 or TRBV6-3 with TRBJ2-1, with 12 bases that match TRBD2. This CDR3 comprises 18 residues. Germline V gene data show CDR1 as MNHEY and CDR2 as SVGEGT. V shed 4 bases, J shed 4 bases, and the junction held 11 bases outside the gene matches. CDR3 sequence (DNA): TGTGCCAGCAGTTCCAGGACTAGCGGGGCTGGTGGATACAATGAGCAGTTCTTC. As protein: CASSSRTSGAGGYNEQFF.

This clonotype has ten or more counts. The rearrangement joins TRBV29-1 to TRBJ2-7; no reliable D call. The V gene's germline CDR1 is SQVTM and CDR2 ANQGSEA. This CDR3 has 11 amino acids. The V and J ends lost 4 bases and 4 bases respectively, with 8 bases between them. CDR3 sequence (DNA): TGCAGCGTTGTGAGAGAGTACGAGCAGTACTTC. It specifies CSVVREYEQYF.